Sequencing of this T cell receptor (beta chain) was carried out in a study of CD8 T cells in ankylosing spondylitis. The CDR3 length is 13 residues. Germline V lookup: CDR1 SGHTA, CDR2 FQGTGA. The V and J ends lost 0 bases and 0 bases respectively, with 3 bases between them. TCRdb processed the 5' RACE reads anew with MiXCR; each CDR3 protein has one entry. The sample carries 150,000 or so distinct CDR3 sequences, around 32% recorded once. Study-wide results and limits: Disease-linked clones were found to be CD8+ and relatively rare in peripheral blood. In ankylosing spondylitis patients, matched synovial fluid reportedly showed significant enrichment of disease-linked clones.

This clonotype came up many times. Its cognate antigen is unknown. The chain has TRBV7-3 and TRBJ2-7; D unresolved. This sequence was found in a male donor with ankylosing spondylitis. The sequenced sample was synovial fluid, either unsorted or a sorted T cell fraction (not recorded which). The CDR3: CASSLTDSYEQYF. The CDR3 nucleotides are TGTGCCAGCAGCTTAACAGACTCCTACGAGCAGTACTTC.